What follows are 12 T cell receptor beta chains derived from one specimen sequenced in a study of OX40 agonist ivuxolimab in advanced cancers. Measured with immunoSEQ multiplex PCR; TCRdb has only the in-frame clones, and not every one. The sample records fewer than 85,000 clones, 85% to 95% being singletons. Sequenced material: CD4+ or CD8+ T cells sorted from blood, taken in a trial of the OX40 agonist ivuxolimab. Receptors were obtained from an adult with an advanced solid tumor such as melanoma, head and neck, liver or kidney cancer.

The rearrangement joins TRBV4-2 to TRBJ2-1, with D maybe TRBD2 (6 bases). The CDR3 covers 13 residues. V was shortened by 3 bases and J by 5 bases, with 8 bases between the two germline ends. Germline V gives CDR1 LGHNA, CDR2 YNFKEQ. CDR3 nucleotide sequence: TGTGCCAGCAGCCACCCGGGGGACAATGAGCAGTTCTTC. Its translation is CASSHPGDNEQFF.

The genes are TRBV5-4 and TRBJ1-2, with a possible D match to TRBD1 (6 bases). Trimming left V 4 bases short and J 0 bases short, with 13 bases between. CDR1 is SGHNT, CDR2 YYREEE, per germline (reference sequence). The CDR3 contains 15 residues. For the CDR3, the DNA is TGTGCCAGCAGCCCTCGGGACACCCCTAACTATGGCTACACCTTC. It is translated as CASSPRDTPNYGYTF.

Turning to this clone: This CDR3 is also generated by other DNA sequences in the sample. The CDR3 loop reads CASSLGNEQYF. Written as DNA, the CDR3 is TGCGCCAGCAGCTTGGGGAACGAGCAGTACTTC. The chain combines TRBV5-1 with TRBJ2-7; D unclear. V was trimmed by 0 bases and J by 5 bases, leaving 3 bases between them. This CDR3 is built from 11 residues. Germline CDR1 is SGHRS and CDR2 is YFSETQ.

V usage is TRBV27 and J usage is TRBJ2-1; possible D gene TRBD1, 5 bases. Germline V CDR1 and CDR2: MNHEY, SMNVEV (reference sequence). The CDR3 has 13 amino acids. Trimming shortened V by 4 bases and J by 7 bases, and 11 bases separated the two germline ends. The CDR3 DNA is TGTGCCAGCAGTTGGATTAAGGGGAATGAGCAGTTCTTC. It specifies CASSWIKGNEQFF.

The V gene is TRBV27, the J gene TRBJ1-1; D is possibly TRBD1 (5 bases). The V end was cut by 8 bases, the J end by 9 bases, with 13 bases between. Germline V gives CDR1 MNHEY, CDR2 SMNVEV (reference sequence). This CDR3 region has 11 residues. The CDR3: CASSVGPKAFF. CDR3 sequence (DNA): TGTGCCAGCTCCGTGGGACCGAAAGCTTTCTTT.

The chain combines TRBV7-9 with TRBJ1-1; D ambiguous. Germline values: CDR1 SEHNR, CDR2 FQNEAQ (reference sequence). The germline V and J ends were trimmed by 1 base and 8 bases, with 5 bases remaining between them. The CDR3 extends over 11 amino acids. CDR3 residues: CASSLVSEAFF. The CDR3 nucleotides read TGTGCCAGCAGCTTAGTGTCCGAAGCTTTCTTT.

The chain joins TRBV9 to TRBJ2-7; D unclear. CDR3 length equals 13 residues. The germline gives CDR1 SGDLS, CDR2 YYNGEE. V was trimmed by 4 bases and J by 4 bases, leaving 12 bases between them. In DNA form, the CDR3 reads TGTGCCAGCAGCTCTTCTGCCGGATACGAGCAGTACTTC. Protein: CASSSSAGYEQYF.

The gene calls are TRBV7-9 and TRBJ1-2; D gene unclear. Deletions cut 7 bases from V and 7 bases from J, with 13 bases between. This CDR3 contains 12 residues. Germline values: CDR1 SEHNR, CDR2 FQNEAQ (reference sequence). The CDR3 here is CASNLNAIGYTF. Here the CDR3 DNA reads TGTGCCAGCAACTTGAACGCAATTGGCTACACCTTC.

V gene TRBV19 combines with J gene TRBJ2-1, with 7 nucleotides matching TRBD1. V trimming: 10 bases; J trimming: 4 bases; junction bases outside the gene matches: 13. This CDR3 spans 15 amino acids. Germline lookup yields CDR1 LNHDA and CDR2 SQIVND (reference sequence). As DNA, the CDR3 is TGTGCCACCACCACCGACAGGGTTGGGTACAATGAGCAGTTCTTC. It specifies CATTTDRVGYNEQFF. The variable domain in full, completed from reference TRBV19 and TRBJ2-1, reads DGGITQSPKYLFRKEGQNVTLSCEQNLNHDAMYWYRQDPGQGLRLIYYSQIVNDFQKGDIAEGYSVSREKKESFPLTVTSAQKNPTAFYLCATTTDRVGYNEQFFGPGTRLTVL.

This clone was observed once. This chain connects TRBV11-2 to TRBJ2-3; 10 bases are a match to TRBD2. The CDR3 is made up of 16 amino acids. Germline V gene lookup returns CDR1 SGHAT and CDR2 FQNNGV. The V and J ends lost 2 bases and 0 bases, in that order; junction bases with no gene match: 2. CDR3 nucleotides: TGTGCCAGCAGCTTATTTAGCGGGGGGAGCACAGATACGCAGTATTTT. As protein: CASSLFSGGSTDTQYF.

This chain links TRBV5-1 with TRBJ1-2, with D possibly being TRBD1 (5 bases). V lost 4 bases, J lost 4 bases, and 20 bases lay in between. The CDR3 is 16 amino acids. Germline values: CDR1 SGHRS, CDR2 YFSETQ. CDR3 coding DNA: TGCGCCAGCAGCCCGTCAAGTCGAGGGGCAGCCTATGGCTACACCTTC. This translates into CASSPSSRGAAYGYTF.

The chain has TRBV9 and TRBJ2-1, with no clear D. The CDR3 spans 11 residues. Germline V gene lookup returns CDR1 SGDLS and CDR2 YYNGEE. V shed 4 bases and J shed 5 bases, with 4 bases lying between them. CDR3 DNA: TGTGCCAGCAGCACCCACAATGAGCAGTTCTTC. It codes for CASSTHNEQFF.